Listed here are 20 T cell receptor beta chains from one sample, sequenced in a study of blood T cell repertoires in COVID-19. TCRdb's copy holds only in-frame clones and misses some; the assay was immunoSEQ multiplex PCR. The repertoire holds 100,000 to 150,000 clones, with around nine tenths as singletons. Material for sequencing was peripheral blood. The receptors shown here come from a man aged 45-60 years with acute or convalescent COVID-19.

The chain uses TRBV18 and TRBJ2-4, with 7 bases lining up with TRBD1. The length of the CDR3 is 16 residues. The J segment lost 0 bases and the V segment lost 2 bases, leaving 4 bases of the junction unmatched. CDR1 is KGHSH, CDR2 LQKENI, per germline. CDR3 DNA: TGTGCCAGCTCACCAGAAAGGGGGCTAGCCAAAAACATTCAGTACTTC. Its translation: CASSPERGLAKNIQYF.

The CDR3 protein is CASSAGFGGLYGYTF. CDR3 in DNA: TGTGCCAGCAGCGCCGGATTCGGGGGGCTCTATGGCTACACCTTC. V usage is TRBV5-6 and J usage is TRBJ1-2; a weak D match, TRBD1 (6 bases). Trimming stripped 4 bases from V and 4 bases from J, with 17 bases between. CDR1 and CDR2 from the germline V gene are SGHDT and YYEEEE. This CDR3 contains 15 residues. The variable domain in full, completed from reference TRBV5-6 and TRBJ1-2, reads DAGVTQSPTHLIKTRGQQVTLRCSPKSGHDTVSWYQQALGQGPQFIFQYYEEEERQRGNFPDRFSGHQFPNYSSELNVNALLLGDSALYLCASSAGFGGLYGYTFGSGTRLTVV.

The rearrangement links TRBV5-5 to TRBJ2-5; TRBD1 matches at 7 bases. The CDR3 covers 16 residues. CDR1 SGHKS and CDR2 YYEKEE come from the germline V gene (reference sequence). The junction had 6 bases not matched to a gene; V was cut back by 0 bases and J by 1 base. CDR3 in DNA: TGTGCCAGCAGCTTGGGGGGGACAGCGGCCCAAGAGACCCAGTACTTC. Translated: CASSLGGTAAQETQYF.

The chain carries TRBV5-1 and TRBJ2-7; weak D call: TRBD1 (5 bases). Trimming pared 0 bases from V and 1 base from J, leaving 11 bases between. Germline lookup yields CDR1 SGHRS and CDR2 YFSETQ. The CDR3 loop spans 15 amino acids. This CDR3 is CASSLGDRGSYEQYF. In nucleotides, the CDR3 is TGCGCCAGCAGCTTGGGAGATAGGGGTTCCTACGAGCAGTACTTC.

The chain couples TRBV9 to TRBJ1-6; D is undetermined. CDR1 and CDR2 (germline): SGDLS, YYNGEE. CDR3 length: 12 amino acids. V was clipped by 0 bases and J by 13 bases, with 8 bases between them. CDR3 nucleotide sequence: TGTGCCAGCAGCGTAGGTTCTTCCCCCCTCCACTTT. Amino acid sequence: CASSVGSSPLHF.

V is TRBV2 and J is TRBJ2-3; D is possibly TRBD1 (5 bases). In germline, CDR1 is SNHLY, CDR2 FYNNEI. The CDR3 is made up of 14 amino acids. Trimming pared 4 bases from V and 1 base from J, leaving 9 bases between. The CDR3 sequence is CASSGGKGTDTQYF. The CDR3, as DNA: TGTGCCAGCAGTGGGGGCAAGGGCACAGATACGCAGTATTTT.

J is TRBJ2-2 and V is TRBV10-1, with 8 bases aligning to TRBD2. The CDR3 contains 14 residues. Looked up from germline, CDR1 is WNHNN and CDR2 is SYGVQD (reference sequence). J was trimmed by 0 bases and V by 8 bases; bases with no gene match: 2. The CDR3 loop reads CASQLAANTGELFF. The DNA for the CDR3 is TGCGCCAGCCAACTAGCGGCGAACACCGGGGAGCTGTTTTTT.

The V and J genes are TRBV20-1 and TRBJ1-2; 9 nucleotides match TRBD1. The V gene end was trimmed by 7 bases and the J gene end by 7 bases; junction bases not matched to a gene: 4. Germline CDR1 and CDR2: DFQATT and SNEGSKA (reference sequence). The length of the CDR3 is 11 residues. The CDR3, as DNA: TGCAGTGGAATGACAGGGGGTGGCTACACCTTC. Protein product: CSGMTGGGYTF.

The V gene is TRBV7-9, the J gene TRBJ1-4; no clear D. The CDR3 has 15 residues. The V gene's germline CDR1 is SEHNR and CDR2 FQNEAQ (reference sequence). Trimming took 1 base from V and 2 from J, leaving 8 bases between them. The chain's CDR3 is CASSLGALTNEKLFF. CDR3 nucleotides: TGTGCCAGCAGCTTAGGGGCACTTACTAATGAAAAACTGTTTTTT.

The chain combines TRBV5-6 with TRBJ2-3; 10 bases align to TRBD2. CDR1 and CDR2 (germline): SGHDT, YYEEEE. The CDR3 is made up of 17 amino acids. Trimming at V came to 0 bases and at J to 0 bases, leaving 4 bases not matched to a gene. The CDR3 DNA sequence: TGTGCCAGCAGCTTGGCCTGGACTAGCGGTAGCACAGATACGCAGTATTTT. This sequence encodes CASSLAWTSGSTDTQYF.

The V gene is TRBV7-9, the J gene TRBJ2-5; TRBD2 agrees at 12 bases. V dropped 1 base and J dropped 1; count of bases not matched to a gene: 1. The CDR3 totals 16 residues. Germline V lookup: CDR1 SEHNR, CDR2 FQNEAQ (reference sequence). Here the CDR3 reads CASSLGLAGAQETQYF. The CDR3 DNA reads TGTGCCAGCAGCTTAGGACTAGCGGGGGCCCAAGAGACCCAGTACTTC.

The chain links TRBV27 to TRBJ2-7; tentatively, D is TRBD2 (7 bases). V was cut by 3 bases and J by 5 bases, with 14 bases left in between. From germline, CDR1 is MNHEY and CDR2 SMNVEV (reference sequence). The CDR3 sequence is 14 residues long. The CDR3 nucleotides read TGTGCCAGCAGTTTTGACAGGACTAGTAACGAGCAGTACTTC. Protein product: CASSFDRTSNEQYF.

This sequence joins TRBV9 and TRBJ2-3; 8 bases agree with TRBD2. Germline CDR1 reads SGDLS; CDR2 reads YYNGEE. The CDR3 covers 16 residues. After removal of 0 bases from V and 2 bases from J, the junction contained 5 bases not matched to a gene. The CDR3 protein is CASSVVGSGVTDTQYF. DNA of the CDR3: TGTGCCAGCAGCGTAGTAGGTAGCGGGGTCACAGATACGCAGTATTTT.

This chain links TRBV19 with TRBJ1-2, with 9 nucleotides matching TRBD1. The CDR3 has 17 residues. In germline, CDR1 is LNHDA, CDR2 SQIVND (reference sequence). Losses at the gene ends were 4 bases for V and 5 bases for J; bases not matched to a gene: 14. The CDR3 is CASSNADRGHLRYGYTF. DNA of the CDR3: TGTGCCAGTAGTAACGCGGACAGGGGCCACCTTAGGTATGGCTACACCTTC.

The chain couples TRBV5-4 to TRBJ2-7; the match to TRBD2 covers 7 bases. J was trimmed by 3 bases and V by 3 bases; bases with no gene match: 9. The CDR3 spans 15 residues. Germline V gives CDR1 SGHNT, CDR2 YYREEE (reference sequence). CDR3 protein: CASSSRTSLSYEQYF. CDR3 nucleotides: TGTGCCAGCAGCTCAAGGACTAGTTTGAGCTACGAGCAGTACTTC.

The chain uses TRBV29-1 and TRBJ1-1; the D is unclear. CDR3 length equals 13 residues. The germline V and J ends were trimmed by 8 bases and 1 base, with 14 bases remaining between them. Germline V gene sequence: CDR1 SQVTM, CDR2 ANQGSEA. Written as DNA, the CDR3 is TGCAGCTTATCGTTTACAAGGAACACTGAAGCTTTCTTT. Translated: CSLSFTRNTEAFF.

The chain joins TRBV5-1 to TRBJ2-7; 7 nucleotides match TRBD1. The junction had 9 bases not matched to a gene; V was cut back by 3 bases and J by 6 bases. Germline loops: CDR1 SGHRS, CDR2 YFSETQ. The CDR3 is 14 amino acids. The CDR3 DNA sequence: TGCGCCAGCAGCTCAACGGCAGGGGGAAGCGAGCAGTACTTC. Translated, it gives CASSSTAGGSEQYF.

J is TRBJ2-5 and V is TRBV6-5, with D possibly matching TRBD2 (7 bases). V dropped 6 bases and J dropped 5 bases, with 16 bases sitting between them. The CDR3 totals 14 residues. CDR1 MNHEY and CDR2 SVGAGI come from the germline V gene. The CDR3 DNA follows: TGTGCCAGCAGAAGGGGGGGGGTCGGTGAGACCCAGTACTTC. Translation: CASRRGGVGETQYF.

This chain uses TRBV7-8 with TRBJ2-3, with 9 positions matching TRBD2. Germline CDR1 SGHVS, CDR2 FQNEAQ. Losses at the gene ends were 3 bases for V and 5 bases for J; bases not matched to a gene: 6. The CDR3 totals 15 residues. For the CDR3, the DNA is TGTGCCAGCAGCTTGGCGGGAGGGGAGGGAGATACGCAGTATTTT. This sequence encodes CASSLAGGEGDTQYF.

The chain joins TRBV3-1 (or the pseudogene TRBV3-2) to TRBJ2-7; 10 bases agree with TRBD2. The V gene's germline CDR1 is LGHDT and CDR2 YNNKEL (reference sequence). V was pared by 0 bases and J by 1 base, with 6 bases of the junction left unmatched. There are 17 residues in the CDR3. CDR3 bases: TGTGCCAGCAGCCAAGACCGGACTAGCGGCCGATCCTACGAGCAGTACTTC. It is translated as CASSQDRTSGRSYEQYF.